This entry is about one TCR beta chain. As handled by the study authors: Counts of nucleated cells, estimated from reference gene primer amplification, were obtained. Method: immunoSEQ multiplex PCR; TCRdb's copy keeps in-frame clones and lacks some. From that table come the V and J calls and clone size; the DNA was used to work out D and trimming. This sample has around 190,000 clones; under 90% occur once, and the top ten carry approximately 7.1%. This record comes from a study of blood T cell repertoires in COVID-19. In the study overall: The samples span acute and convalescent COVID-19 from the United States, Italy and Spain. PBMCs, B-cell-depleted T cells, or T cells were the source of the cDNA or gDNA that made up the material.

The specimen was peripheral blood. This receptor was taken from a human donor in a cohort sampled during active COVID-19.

CDR3 region: CAISSGSSYEQYF. CDR3 sequence (DNA): TGTGCCATCAGCTCGGGATCCTCCTACGAGCAGTACTTC. V and J are TRBV10-3 and TRBJ2-7, with D tentatively TRBD2 (5 bases). CDR1 is ENHRY and CDR2 is SYGVKD in the germline V gene. V was pared by 6 bases and J by 0 bases, with 9 bases between. The CDR3 length is 13 residues.